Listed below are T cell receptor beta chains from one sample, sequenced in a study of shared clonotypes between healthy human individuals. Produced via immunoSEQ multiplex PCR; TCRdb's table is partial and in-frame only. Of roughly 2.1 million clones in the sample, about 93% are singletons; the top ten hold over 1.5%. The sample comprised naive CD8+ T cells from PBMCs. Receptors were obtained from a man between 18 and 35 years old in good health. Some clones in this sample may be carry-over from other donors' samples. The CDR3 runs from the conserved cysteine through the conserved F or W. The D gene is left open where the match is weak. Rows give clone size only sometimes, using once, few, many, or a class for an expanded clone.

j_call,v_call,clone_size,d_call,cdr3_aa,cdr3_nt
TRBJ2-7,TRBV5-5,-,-,CASSSLAELYEQYF,TGTGCCAGCAGCTCTTTAGCGGAACTCTACGAGCAGTACTTC
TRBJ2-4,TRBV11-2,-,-,CASSLAAGAKNIQYF,TGTGCCAGCAGCTTAGCCGCGGGAGCCAAAAACATTCAGTACTTC
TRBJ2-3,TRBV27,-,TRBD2,CASQTSGSTDTQYF,TGTGCCAGCCAGACTAGCGGAAGCACAGATACGCAGTATTTT
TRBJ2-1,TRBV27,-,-,CASSSYRGSYNEQFF,TGTGCCAGCAGTTCCTATAGAGGGTCCTACAATGAGCAGTTCTTC
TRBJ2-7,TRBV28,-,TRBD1,CASSLRGLSSYEQYF,TGTGCCAGCAGCCTCAGGGGGTTAAGTTCCTACGAGCAGTACTTC
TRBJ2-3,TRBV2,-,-,CAGGDTQYF,TGTGCCGGAGGGGATACGCAGTATTTT
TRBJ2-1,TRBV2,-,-,CASWASAYNEQFF,TGTGCCAGCTGGGCTAGCGCCTACAATGAGCAGTTCTTC
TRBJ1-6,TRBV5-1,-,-,CASSLGDLNSPLHF,TGCGCCAGCAGCTTGGGAGATCTGAATTCACCCCTCCACTTT
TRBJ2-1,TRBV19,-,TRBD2,CASSINDLGLASNEQFF,TGTGCCAGTAGTATTAACGACCTGGGACTAGCGTCTAATGAGCAGTTCTTC
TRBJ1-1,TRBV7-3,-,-,CASSQHPSGAEAFF,TGTGCCAGCAGTCAACACCCCTCAGGCGCTGAAGCTTTCTTT
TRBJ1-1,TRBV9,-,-,CASSGTTDRDTEAFF,TGTGCCAGCAGCGGTACGACCGACCGAGACACTGAAGCTTTCTTT
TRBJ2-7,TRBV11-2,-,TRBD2,CASSLLAGLLSYEQYF,TGTGCCAGCAGCTTACTAGCGGGACTACTCAGCTACGAGCAGTACTTC
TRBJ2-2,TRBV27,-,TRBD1,CASTAYRGRGTGELFF,TGTGCCAGCACCGCTTACAGGGGACGGGGCACCGGGGAGCTGTTTTTT
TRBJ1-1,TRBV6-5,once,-,CASRSGLPSQAFF,TGTGCCAGCAGATCCGGACTGCCGAGCCAAGCTTTCTTT
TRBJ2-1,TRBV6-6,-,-,CASTIGIPYNEQFF,TGTGCCAGCACCATAGGGATCCCCTACAATGAGCAGTTCTTC
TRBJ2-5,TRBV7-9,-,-,CASSLRDIQETQYF,TGTGCCAGCAGCTTACGGGACATCCAAGAGACCCAGTACTTC
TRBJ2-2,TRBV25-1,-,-,CASSVQTRSTGELFF,TGTGCCAGCAGTGTCCAGACACGATCAACCGGGGAGCTGTTTTTT
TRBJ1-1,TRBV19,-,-,CASSATGRGPEAFF,TGTGCCAGTAGTGCCACAGGGCGCGGGCCTGAAGCTTTCTTT
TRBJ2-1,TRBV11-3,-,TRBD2,CASSLQTSGGYNEQFF,TGTGCCAGCAGCTTACAGACTAGCGGGGGTTACAATGAGCAGTTCTTC
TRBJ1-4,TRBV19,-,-,CASSIPGAGKLFF,TGTGCCAGTAGTATTCCCGGGGCCGGAAAACTGTTTTTT
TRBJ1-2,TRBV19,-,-,CASSIGQRYGYTF,TGTGCCAGTAGTATTGGACAGCGCTATGGCTACACCTTC
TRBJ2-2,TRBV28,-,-,CASSFYSVSGELFF,TGTGCCAGCAGTTTTTATTCCGTCTCCGGGGAGCTGTTTTTT
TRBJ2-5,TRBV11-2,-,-,CASNMARTGESETQYF,TGTGCCAGCAACATGGCACGGACGGGAGAAAGCGAGACCCAGTACTTC
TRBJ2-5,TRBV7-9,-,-,CASRTAWGPQETQYF,TGTGCCAGCAGGACCGCTTGGGGTCCACAAGAGACCCAGTACTTC
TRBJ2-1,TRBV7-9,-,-,CASSPPHGTVGNEQFF,TGTGCCAGCAGCCCCCCGCACGGGACGGTCGGCAATGAGCAGTTCTTC
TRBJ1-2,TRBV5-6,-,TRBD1,CASSLGDSPLYGYTF,TGTGCCAGCAGCTTGGGGGACAGTCCTCTCTATGGCTACACCTTC
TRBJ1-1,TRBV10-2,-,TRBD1,CASRTGSAEAFF,TGCGCCAGCAGGACAGGGAGCGCTGAAGCTTTCTTT
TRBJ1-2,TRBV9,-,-,CASSSEGGGYGYTF,TGTGCCAGCAGCTCAGAGGGGGGCGGCTATGGCTACACCTTC
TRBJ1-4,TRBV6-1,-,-,CASSPRVGMGEKLFF,TGTGCCAGCAGTCCCAGGGTCGGAATGGGGGAAAAACTGTTTTTT
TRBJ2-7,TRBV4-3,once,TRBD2,CASSQELLAGVGGAYEQYF,TGCGCCAGCAGCCAAGAGTTACTAGCGGGGGTAGGTGGGGCCTACGAGCAGTACTTC
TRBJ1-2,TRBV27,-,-,CASSTGVRANYGYTF,TGTGCCAGCAGTACCGGGGTCCGGGCTAACTATGGCTACACCTTC
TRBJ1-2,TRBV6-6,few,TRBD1,CASSHRGGYTF,TGTGCCAGCAGCCACAGGGGTGGCTACACCTTC
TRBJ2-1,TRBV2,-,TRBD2,CASIGGGLAGARSPGNEQFF,TGTGCCAGCATCGGAGGGGGACTAGCGGGAGCCCGTTCTCCTGGCAATGAGCAGTTCTTC
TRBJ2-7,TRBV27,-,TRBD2,CASSLNGLARRNSYEQYF,TGTGCCAGCAGTCTAAACGGACTAGCGCGCCGAAATTCCTACGAGCAGTACTTC
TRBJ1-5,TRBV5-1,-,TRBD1,CASSIGTGYQPQHF,TGCGCCAGCAGCATAGGGACAGGGTATCAGCCCCAGCATTTT
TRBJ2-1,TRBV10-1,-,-,CASSDPDYRDEQFF,TGCGCCAGCAGTGACCCTGACTATCGGGATGAGCAGTTCTTC
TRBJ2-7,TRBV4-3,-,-,CASSQDRLGSYEQYF,TGCGCCAGCAGCCAAGACCGACTTGGCTCCTACGAGCAGTACTTC
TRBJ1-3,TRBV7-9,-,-,CASSDGSGNTIYF,TGTGCCAGCTCCGACGGCTCTGGAAACACCATATATTTT
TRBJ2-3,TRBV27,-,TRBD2,CASSILAGTNTQYF,TGTGCCAGCAGTATCCTAGCGGGGACCAATACGCAGTATTTT
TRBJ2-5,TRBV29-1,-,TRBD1,CSAAGDSQETQYF,TGCAGCGCTGCCGGGGACAGCCAAGAGACCCAGTACTTC
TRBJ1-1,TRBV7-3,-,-,CASSATVNTEAFF,TGTGCCAGCAGCGCTACAGTGAACACTGAAGCTTTCTTT
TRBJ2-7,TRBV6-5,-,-,CASSYSLGNSYEQYF,TGTGCCAGCAGTTACTCCCTGGGAAACTCCTACGAGCAGTACTTC
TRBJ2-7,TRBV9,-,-,CASSPSIPSYEQYF,TGTGCCAGCAGCCCATCCATCCCGTCCTACGAGCAGTACTTC
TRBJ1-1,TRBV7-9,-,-,CASSLFPLSTAGLSEAFF,TGTGCCAGCAGCTTATTCCCCTTATCCACCGCTGGGCTGTCTGAAGCTTTCTTT